The present entry profiles one T cell receptor beta chain with its context. This specimen belongs to a study of shared clonotypes between healthy human individuals. TCRdb's table, derived via immunoSEQ multiplex PCR, lists solely in-frame clones and lacks some. The sample carries about 2.1 million clones, about 92% recorded once. Naive CD8 populations comprised CD45RO-negative cells positively selected for CCR7, excluding terminally differentiated effector memory CD45RA+ cells. The germline V gene has CDR1 SNHLY and CDR2 FYNNEI. Germline trimming cut 6 bases from V and 7 bases from J; bases unmatched to any gene: 2. This CDR3 has 13 amino acids.

The source material was naive CD8+ T cells from PBMCs. The chain uses TRBV2 and TRBJ2-7; 14 nucleotides line up with TRBD2. The clonotype was recovered from a man younger than 35 in good health. Some clones in this sample may be carry-over from other donors' samples. For the CDR3, the DNA is TGTGCCAGCAGGGGGACTAGCGGGAGAGAGCAGTACTTC. Protein sequence: CASRGTSGREQYF.